This TCR beta chain was identified during a study of beta chain features in type 1 diabetes. Via CD45RO/CCR7/CD25/CD127/CD95/CD27, cells of the CD4+ naive, central memory, regulatory and stem cell-like memory subsets were sorted. The CDR3 covers 13 residues. Germline V lookup: CDR1 SQVTM, CDR2 ANQGSEA. The trim removed 6 bases at V and 2 bases at J, leaving 5 bases unmatched. Every bit of the isolated RNA underwent reverse transcription, so sequencing read expressed TCRB transcripts. Roughly 960,000 reads were obtained per stem cell-like memory T cell sample on average. Sequenced by immunoSEQ multiplex PCR; TCRdb stores in-frame clones only, minus some. The sample contains under 90,000 clones, around 32% of which appear only once.

The gene calls are TRBV29-1 and TRBJ2-3; 7 nucleotides agree with TRBD1. Sequenced input: stem cell memory CD4+ T cells from blood. The TCR originated in a woman aged 18-29 years in good health. The DNA of the CDR3 is TGCAGCGTGACAACAGGGGTCACAGATACGCAGTATTTT. Translation gives CSVTTGVTDTQYF.